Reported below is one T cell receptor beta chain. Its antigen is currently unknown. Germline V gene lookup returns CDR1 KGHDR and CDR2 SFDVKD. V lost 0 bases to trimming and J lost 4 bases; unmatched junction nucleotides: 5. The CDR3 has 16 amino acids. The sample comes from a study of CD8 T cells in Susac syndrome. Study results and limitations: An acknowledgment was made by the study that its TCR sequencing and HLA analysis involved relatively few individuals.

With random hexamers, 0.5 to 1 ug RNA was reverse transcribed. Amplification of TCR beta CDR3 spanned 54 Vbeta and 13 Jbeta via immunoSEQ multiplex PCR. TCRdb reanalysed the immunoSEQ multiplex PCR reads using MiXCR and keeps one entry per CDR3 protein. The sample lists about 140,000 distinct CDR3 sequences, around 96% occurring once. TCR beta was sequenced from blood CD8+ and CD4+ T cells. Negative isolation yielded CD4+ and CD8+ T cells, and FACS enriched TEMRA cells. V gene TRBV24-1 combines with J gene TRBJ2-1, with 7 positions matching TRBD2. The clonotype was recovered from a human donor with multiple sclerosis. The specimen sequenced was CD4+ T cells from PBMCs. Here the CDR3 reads CATSDLTAGLYNEQFF. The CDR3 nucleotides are TGTGCCACCAGTGATTTGACAGCGGGACTTTACAATGAGCAGTTCTTC.